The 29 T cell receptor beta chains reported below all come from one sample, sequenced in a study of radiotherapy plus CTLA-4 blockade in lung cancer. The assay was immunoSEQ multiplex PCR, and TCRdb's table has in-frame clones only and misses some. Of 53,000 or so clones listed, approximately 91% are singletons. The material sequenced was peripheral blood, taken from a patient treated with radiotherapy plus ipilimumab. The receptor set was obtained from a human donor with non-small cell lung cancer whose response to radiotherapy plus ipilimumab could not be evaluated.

CDR3 in DNA: TGTGCCAGCAGTGTCGGAGGGGACGAGCAGTACTTC. This translates into CASSVGGDEQYF. V gene TRBV6-1 combines with J gene TRBJ2-7, with D perhaps TRBD2 (6 bases). CDR3 length: 12 amino acids. The germline V gene has CDR1 MNHNS and CDR2 SASEGT. Trimming removed 4 bases from V and 5 bases from J, with 9 bases in between.

The CDR3 DNA follows: TGCAGCGTTGATGCAGGGTGGTCCGGCTACACCTTC. Translation: CSVDAGWSGYTF. The rearrangement links TRBV29-1 to TRBJ1-2; D is possibly TRBD1 (5 bases). Germline V CDR1 and CDR2: SQVTM, ANQGSEA. The CDR3 has 12 residues. With 3 bases removed from V and 8 bases from J, the gap between germline ends came to 13 bases.

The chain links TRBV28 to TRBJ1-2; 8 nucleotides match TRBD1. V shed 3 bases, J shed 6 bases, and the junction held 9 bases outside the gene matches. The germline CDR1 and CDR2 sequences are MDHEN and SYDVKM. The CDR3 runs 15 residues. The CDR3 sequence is CASSFRDRSSNGYTF. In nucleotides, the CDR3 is TGTGCCAGCAGTTTCCGGGACAGGTCTAGCAATGGCTACACCTTC.

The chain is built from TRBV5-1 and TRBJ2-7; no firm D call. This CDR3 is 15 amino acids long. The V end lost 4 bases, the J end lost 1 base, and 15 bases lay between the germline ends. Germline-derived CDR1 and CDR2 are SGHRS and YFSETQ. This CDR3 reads CASSPQPSNSYEQYF. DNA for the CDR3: TGCGCCAGCAGCCCACAGCCATCAAATTCCTACGAGCAGTACTTC.

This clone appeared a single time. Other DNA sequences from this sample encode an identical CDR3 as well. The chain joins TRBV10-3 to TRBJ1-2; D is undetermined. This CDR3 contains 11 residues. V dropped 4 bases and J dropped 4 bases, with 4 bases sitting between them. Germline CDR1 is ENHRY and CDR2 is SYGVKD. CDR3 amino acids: CAISAVYGYTF. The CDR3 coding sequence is TGTGCCATCAGTGCCGTCTATGGCTACACCTTC.

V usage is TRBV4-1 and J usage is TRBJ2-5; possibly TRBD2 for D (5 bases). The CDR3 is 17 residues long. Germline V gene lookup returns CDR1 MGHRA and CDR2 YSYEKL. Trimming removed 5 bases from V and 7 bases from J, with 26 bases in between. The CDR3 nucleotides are TGCGCCAGCAGCTCTATGACCCAAGTCGGGTCCGAGGGGACCCAGTACTTC. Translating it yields CASSSMTQVGSEGTQYF.

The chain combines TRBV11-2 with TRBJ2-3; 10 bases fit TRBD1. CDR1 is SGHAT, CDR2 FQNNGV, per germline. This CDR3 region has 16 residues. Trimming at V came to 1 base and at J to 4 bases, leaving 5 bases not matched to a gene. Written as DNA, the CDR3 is TGTGCCAGCAGCTTAGCCGACAGGGGGCTATCAGATACGCAGTATTTT. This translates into CASSLADRGLSDTQYF.

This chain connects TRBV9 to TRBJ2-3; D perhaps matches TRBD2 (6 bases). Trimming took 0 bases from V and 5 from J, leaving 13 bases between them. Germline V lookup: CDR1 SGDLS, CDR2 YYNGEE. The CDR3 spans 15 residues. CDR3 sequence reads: CASSVDPSARDTQYF. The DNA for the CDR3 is TGTGCCAGCAGCGTAGACCCTAGCGCCCGAGATACGCAGTATTTT.

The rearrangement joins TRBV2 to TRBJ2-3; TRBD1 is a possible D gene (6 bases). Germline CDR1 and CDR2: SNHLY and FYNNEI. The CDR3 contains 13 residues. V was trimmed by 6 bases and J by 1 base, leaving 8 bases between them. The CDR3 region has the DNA TGTGCCAGCAGGAGACAGGGCACAGATACGCAGTATTTT. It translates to CASRRQGTDTQYF.

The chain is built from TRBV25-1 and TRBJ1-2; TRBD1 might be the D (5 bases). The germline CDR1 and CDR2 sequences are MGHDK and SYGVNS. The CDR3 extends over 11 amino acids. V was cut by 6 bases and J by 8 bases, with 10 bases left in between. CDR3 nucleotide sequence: TGTGCCAGCAGGGAGACAGACGGCTACACCTTC. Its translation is CASRETDGYTF.

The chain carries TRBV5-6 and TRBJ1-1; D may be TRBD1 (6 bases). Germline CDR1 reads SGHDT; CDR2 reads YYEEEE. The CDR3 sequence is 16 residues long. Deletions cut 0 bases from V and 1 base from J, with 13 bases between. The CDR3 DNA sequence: TGTGCCAGCAGCTTGGCCTGGGGGACAAGGAACACTGAAGCTTTCTTT. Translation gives CASSLAWGTRNTEAFF.

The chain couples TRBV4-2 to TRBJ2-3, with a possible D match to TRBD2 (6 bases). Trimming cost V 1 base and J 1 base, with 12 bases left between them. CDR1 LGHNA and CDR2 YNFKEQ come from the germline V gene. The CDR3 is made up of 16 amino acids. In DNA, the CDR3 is TGTGCCAGCAGCCAAGCCCGGGACTCTCGCACAGATACGCAGTATTTT. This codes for CASSQARDSRTDTQYF.

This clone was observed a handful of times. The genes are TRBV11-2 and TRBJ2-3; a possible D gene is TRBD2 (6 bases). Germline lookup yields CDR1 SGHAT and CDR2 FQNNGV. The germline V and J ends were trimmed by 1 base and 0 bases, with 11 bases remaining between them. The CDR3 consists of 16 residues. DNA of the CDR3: TGTGCCAGCAGCTTAGGCCCGGGGGTCAGCACAGATACGCAGTATTTT. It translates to CASSLGPGVSTDTQYF.

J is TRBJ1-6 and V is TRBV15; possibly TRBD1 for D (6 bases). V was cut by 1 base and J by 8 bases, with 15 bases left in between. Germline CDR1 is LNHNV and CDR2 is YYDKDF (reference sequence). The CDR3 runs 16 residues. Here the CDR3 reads CATSRGSDGGHSPLHF. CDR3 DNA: TGTGCCACCAGCAGAGGCTCTGACGGGGGGCATTCACCCCTCCACTTT. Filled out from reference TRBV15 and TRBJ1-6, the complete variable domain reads DAMVIQNPRYQVTQFGKPVTLSCSQTLNHNVMYWYQQKSSQAPKLLFHYYDKDFNNEADTPDNFQSRRPNTSFCFLDIRSPGLGDTAMYLCATSRGSDGGHSPLHFGNGTRLTVT.

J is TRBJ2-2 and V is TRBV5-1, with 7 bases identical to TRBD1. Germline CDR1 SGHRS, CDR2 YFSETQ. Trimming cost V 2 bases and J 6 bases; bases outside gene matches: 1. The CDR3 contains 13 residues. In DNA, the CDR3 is TGCGCCAGCAGCTTAGGGGGCTCCGGGGAGCTGTTTTTT. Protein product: CASSLGGSGELFF.

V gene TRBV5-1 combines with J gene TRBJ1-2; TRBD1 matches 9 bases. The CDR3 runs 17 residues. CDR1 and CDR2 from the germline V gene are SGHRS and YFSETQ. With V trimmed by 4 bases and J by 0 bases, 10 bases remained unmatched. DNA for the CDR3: TGCGCCAGCAGCCGGGACAGGGCATTAGGGCCTAACTATGGCTACACCTTC. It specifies CASSRDRALGPNYGYTF.

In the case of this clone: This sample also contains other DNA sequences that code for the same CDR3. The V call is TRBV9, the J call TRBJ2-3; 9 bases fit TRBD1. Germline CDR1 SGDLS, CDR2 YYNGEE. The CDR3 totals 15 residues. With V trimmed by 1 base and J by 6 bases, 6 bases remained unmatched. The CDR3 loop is CASSVRDRVPDTQYF. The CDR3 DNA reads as TGTGCCAGCAGCGTACGGGACAGGGTGCCGGATACGCAGTATTTT.

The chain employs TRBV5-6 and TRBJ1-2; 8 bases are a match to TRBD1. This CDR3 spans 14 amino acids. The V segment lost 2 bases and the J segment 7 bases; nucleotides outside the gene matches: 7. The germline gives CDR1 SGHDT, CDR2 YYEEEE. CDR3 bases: TGTGCCAGCAGCTTTCACAGGGGGTACGTTGGCTACACCTTC. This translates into CASSFHRGYVGYTF.

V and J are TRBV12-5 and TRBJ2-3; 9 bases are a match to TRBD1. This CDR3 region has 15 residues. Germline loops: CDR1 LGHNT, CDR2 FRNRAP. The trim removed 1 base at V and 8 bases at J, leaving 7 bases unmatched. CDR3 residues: CASGLGGQGKGTQYF. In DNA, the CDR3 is TGTGCTAGTGGTTTGGGTGGACAGGGGAAGGGTACGCAGTATTTT. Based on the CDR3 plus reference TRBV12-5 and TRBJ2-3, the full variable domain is DARVTQTPRHKVTEMGQEVTMRCQPILGHNTVFWYRQTMMQGLELLAYFRNRAPLDDSGMPKDRFSAEMPDATLATLKIQPSEPRDSAVYFCASGLGGQGKGTQYFGPGTRLTVL.

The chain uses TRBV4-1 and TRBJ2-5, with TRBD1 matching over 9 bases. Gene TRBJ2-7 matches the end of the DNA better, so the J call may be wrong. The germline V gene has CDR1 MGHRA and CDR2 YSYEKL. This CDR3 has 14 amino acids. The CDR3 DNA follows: TGCGCCAGCCAATCCGGGACAGGGTCCTACGAGCAGTACTTC. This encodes CASQSGTGSYEQYF.

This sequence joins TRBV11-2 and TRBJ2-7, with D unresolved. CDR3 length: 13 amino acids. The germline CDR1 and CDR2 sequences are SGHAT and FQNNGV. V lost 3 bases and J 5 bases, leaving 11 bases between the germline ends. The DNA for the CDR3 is TGTGCCAGCAGCTTTTTTACAGACCACGAGCAGTACTTC. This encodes CASSFFTDHEQYF.

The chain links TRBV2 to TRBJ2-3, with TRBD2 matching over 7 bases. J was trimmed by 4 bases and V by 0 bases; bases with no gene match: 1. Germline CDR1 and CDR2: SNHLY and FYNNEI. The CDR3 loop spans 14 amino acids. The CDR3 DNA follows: TGTGCCAGCAGTGAAGCGGGGGGGGCAGATACGCAGTATTTT. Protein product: CASSEAGGADTQYF.

As DNA, the CDR3 is TGTGCCAGCAGCTTGACTACCGACAATGAGCAGTTCTTC. It encodes CASSLTTDNEQFF. The J gene is TRBJ2-1, the V gene TRBV5-4; D gene uncertain. This CDR3 has 13 residues. Germline V CDR1 and CDR2: SGHNT, YYREEE (reference sequence). Trimming took off 1 base at V and 5 bases at J, with 7 bases between the two ends.

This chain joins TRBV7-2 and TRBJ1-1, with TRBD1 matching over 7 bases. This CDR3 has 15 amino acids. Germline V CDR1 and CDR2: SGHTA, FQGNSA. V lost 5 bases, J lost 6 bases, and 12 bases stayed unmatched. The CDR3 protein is CASSRRQGSRAEAFF. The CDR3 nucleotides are TGTGCCAGCAGCCGCCGACAGGGAAGTAGGGCTGAAGCTTTCTTT. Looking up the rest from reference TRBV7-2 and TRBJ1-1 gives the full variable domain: GAGVSQSPSNKVTEKGKDVELRCDPISGHTALYWYRQSLGQGLEFLIYFQGNSAPDKSGLPSDRFSAERTGGSVSTLTIQRTQQEDSAVYLCASSRRQGSRAEAFFGQGTRLTVV.

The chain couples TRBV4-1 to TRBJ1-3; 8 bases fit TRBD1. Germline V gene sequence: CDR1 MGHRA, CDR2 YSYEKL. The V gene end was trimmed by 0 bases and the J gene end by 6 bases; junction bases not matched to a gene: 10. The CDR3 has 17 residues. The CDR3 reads CASSQDPQGAIANTIYF. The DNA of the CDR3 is TGCGCCAGCAGCCAAGACCCCCAGGGGGCGATTGCAAACACCATATATTTT.

Here the CDR3 DNA reads TGTGCCAGCTCGGATGGCTTTGTAGGGGAAGGAAGAGAGACCCAGTACTTC. It encodes CASSDGFVGEGRETQYF. The chain has TRBV18 and TRBJ2-5; D may be TRBD1 (5 bases). This CDR3 has 17 amino acids. Trimming took 6 bases from V and 4 from J, leaving 24 bases between them. Germline V gene sequence: CDR1 KGHSH, CDR2 LQKENI.

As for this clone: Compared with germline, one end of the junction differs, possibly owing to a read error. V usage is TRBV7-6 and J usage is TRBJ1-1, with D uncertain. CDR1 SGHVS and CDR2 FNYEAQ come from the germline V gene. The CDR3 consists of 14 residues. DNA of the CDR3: TGTGCCAGCAGCCTAGCCGCGCGGGACACTGAAGCTTTCTTT. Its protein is CASSLAARDTEAFF.

Written as DNA, the CDR3 is TGTGCCAGCTCACCACGACAACAGGGGGACTATGGCTACACCTTC. Protein product: CASSPRQQGDYGYTF. The genes are TRBV18 and TRBJ1-2; 8 bases match TRBD1. In germline, CDR1 is KGHSH, CDR2 LQKENI. The CDR3 runs to 15 residues. J lost 3 bases, V lost 1 base, and 4 bases had no gene match.

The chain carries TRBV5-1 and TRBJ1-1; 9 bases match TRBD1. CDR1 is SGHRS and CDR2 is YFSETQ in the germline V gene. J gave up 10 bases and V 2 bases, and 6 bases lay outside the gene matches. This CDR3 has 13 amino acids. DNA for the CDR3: TGCGCCAGCAGCTTAACAGGGGGCGACGGAGCTTTCTTT. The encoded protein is CASSLTGGDGAFF.